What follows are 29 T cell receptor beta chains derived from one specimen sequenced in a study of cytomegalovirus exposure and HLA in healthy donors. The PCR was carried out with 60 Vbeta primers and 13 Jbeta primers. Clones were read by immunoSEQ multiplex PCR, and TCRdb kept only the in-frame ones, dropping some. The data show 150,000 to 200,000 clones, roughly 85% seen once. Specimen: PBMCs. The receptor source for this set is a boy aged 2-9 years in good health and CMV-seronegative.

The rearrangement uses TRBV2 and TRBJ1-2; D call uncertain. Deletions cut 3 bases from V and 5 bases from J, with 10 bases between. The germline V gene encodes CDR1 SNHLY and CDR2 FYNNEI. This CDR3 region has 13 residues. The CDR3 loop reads CASSEGRRYGYTF. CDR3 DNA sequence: TGTGCCAGCAGTGAGGGGAGAAGGTATGGCTACACCTTC.

The CDR3 DNA reads as TGTGCCAGCAGCTTATCACGGGGATCCGATACGCAGTATTTT. It yields the protein CASSLSRGSDTQYF. The chain employs TRBV11-3 and TRBJ2-3; tentative D call: TRBD2 (5 bases). Germline lookup yields CDR1 SGHNT and CDR2 YENEEA. Trimming took off 2 bases at V and 6 bases at J, with 12 bases between the two ends. The CDR3 sequence is 14 residues long.

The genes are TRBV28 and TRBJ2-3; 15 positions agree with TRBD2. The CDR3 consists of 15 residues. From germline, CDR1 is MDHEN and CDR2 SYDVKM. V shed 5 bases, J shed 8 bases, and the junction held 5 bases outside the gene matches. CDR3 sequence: CASSGLAGGFGTQYF. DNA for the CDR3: TGTGCCAGCAGTGGACTAGCGGGAGGGTTTGGTACGCAGTATTTT. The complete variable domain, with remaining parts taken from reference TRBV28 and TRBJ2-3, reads DVKVTQSSRYLVKRTGEKVFLECVQDMDHENMFWYRQDPGLGLRLIYFSYDVKMKEKGDIPEGYSVSREKKERFSLILESASTNQTSMYLCASSGLAGGFGTQYFGPGTRLTVL.

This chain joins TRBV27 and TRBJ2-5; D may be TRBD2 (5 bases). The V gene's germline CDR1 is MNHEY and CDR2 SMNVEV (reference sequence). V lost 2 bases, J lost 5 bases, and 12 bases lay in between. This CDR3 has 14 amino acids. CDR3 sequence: CASSLRGMVETQYF. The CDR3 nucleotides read TGTGCCAGCAGTTTACGGGGAATGGTGGAGACCCAGTACTTC.

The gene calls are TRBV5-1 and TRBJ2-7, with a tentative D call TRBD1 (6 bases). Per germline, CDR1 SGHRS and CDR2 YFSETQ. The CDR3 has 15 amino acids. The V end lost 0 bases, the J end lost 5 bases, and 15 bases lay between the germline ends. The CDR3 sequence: CASSLGGVRGHEQYF. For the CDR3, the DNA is TGCGCCAGCAGCTTGGGAGGGGTCAGGGGCCACGAGCAGTACTTC. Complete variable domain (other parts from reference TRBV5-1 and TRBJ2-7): KAGVTQTPRYLIKTRGQQVTLSCSPISGHRSVSWYQQTPGQGLQFLFEYFSETQRNKGNFPGRFSGRQFSNSRSEMNVSTLELGDSALYLCASSLGGVRGHEQYFGPGTRLTVT.

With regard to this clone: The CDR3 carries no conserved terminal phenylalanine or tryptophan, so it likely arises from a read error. CDR3 coding DNA: TGTGCCAGCAGCCCGGTAGCGGGAACTCCCCTTCAGCAGTACCTC. Encoded protein: CASSPVAGTPLQQYL. The V gene is TRBV11-2, the J gene TRBJ2-7; 8 nucleotides align to TRBD2. Germline CDR1 reads SGHAT; CDR2 reads FQNNGV. This CDR3 is built from 15 residues. V dropped 5 bases and J dropped 8; count of bases not matched to a gene: 14.

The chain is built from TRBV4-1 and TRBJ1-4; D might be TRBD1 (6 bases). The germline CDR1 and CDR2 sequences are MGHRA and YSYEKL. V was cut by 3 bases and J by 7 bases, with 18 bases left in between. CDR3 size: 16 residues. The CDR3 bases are TGCGCCAGCAGCCAGGTTACAGGGAGAGAAGGTGAAAAACTGTTTTTT. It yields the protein CASSQVTGREGEKLFF.

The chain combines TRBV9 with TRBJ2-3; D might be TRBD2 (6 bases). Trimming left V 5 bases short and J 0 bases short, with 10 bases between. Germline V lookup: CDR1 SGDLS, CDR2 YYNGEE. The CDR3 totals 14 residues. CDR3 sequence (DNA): TGTGCCAGCAGGGCGGGACCTAGCACAGATACGCAGTATTTT. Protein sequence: CASRAGPSTDTQYF. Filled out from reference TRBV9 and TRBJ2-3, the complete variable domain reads DSGVTQTPKHLITATGQRVTLRCSPRSGDLSVYWYQQSLDQGLQFLIQYYNGEERAKGNILERFSAQQFPDLHSELNLSSLELGDSALYFCASRAGPSTDTQYFGPGTRLTVL.

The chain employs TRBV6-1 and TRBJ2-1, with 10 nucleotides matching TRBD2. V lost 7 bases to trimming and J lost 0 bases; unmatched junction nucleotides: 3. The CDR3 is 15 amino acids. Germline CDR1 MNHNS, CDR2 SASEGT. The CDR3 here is CASKAGGISYNEQFF. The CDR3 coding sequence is TGTGCCAGCAAAGCGGGAGGGATCTCCTACAATGAGCAGTTCTTC.

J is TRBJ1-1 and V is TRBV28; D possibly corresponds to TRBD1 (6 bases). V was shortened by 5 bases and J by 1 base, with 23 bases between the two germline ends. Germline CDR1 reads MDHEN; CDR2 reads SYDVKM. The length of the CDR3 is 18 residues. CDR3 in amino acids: CASSVPQGSPLSNTEAFF. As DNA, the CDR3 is TGTGCCAGCAGTGTCCCCCAGGGGTCACCTTTATCGAACACTGAAGCTTTCTTT. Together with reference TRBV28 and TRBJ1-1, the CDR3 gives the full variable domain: DVKVTQSSRYLVKRTGEKVFLECVQDMDHENMFWYRQDPGLGLRLIYFSYDVKMKEKGDIPEGYSVSREKKERFSLILESASTNQTSMYLCASSVPQGSPLSNTEAFFGQGTRLTVV.

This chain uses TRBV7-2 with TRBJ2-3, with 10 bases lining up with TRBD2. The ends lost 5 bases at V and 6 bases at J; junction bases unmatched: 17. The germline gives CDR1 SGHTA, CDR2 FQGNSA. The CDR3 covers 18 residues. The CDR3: CASSPTLGLAALADTQYF. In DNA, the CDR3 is TGTGCCAGCAGCCCAACTCTCGGACTAGCGGCGTTGGCGGATACGCAGTATTTT.

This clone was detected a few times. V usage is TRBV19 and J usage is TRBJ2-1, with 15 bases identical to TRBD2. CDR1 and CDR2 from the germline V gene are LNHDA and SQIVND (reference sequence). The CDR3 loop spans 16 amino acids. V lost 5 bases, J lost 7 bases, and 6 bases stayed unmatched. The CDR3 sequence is CASSLGLAGGQNEQFF. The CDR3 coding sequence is TGTGCCAGTAGTTTGGGACTAGCGGGAGGTCAAAATGAGCAGTTCTTC.

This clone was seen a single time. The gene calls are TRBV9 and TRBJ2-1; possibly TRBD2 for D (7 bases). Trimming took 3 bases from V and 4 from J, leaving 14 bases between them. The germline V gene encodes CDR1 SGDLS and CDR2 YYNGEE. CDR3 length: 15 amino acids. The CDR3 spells CASSEGGTPYNEQFF. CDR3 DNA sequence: TGTGCCAGCAGCGAGGGGGGGACTCCTTACAATGAGCAGTTCTTC.

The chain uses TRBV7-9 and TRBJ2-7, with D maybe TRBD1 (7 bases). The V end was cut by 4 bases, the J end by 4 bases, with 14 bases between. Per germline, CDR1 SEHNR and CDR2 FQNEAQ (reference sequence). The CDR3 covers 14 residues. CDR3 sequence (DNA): TGTGCCAGCAGCTCGGGGGACAGACTTTACGAGCAGTACGTC. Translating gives CASSSGDRLYEQYV.

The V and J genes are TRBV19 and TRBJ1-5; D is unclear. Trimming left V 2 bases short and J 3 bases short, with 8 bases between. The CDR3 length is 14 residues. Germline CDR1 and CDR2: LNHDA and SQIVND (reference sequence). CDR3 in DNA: TGTGCCAGTAGTATAACGGACTACAATCAGCCCCAGCATTTT. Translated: CASSITDYNQPQHF.

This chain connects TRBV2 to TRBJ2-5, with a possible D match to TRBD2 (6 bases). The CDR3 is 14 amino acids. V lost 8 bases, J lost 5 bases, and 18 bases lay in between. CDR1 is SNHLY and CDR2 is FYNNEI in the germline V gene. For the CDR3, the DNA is TGTGCCAGCGTTCGCGGGGTTCACGGGGAGACCCAGTACTTC. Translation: CASVRGVHGETQYF.

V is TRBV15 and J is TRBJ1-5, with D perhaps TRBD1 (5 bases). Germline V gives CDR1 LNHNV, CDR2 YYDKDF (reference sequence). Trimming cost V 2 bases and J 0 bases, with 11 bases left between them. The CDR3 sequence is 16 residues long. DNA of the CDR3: TGTGCCACCAGCAGATACCGACAGAGTAGCAATCAGCCCCAGCATTTT. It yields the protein CATSRYRQSSNQPQHF. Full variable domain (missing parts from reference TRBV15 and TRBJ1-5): DAMVIQNPRYQVTQFGKPVTLSCSQTLNHNVMYWYQQKSSQAPKLLFHYYDKDFNNEADTPDNFQSRRPNTSFCFLDIRSPGLGDTAMYLCATSRYRQSSNQPQHFGDGTRLSIL.

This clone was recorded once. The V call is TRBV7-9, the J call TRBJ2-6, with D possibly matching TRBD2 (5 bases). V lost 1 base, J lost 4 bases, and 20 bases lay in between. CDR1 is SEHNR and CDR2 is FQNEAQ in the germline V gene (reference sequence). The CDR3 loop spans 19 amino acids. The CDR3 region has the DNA TGTGCCAGCAGCTTAGGGTGGGTGCAGAAGGACTCCGGGGCCAACGTCCTGACTTTC. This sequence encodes CASSLGWVQKDSGANVLTF.

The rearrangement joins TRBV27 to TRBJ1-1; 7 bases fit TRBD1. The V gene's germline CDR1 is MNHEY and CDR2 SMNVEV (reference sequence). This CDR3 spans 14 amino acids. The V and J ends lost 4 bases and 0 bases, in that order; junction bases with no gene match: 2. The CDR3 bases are TGTGCCAGCAGTTGGACAGGAATGAACACTGAAGCTTTCTTT. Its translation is CASSWTGMNTEAFF.

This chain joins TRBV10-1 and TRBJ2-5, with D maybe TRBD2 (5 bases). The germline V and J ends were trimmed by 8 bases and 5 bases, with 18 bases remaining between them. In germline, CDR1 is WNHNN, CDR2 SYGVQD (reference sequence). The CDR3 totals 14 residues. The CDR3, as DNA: TGCGCCAGCTCCCCCCTTGCGTCGGGGGAGACCCAGTACTTC. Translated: CASSPLASGETQYF.

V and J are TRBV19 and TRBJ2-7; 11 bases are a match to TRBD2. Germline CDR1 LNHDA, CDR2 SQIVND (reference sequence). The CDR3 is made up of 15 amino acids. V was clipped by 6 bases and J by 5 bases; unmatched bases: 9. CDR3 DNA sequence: TGTGCCAGTAGCTTTACTAGCGGGAGTAGAGACGAGCAGTACTTC. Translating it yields CASSFTSGSRDEQYF.

CDR3 coding DNA: TGTGCCTGGAGTGAAAACAGGGCACCCTCTGGAAACACCATATATTTT. Its translation is CAWSENRAPSGNTIYF. V is TRBV30 and J is TRBJ1-3, with D possibly matching TRBD1 (6 bases). Germline values: CDR1 GTSNPN, CDR2 SVGIG (reference sequence). CDR3 length: 16 amino acids. The ends were cut back, 1 base at V and 0 bases at J, with 13 bases in the middle.

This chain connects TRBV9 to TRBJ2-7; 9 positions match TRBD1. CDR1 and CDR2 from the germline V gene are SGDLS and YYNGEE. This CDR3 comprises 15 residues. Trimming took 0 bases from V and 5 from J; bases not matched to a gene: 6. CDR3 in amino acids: CASSVGDRASHEQYF. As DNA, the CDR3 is TGTGCCAGCAGCGTAGGGGACAGGGCAAGCCACGAGCAGTACTTC.

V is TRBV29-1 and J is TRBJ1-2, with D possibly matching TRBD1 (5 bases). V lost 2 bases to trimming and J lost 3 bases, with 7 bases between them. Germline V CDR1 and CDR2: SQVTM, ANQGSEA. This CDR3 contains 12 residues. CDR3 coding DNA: TGCAGCGTTGAACCCAGGGACTATGGCTACACCTTC. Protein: CSVEPRDYGYTF.

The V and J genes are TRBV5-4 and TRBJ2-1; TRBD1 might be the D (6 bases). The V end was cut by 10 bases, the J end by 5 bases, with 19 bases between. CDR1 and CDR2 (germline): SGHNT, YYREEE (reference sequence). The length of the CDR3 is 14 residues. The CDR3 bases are TGTGCCGGGGGCCCGGCAGGACCTCACAATGAGCAGTTCTTC. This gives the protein CAGGPAGPHNEQFF.

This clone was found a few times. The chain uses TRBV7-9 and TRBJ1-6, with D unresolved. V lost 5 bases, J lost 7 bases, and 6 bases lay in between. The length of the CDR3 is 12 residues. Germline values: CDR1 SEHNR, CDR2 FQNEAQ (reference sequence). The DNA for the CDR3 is TGTGCCAGCAGCGTCCAAAATTCACCCCTCCACTTT. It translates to CASSVQNSPLHF.

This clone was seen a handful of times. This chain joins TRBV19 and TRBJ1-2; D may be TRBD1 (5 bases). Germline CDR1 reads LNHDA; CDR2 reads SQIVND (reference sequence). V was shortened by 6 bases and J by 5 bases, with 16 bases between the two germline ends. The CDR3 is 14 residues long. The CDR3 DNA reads TGTGCCAGTAGAGTGCGGGGCCCCCCGTATGGCTACACCTTC. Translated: CASRVRGPPYGYTF.

CDR3 sequence (DNA): TGCGCCAGCAGCCTATCCAGGACTAGCGGGAGAACAGATACGCAGTATTTT. Residues: CASSLSRTSGRTDTQYF. V usage is TRBV4-1 and J usage is TRBJ2-3; the match to TRBD2 covers 13 bases. CDR3 length equals 17 residues. V was clipped by 4 bases and J by 3 bases; unmatched bases: 7. CDR1 MGHRA and CDR2 YSYEKL come from the germline V gene.

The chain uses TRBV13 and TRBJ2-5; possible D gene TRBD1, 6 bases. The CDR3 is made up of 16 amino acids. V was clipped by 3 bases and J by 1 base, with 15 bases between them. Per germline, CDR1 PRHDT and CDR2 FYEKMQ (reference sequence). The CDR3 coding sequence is TGTGCCAGCAGCTTGTCGGGACAAGGGCGCCAAGAGACCCAGTACTTC. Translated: CASSLSGQGRQETQYF.